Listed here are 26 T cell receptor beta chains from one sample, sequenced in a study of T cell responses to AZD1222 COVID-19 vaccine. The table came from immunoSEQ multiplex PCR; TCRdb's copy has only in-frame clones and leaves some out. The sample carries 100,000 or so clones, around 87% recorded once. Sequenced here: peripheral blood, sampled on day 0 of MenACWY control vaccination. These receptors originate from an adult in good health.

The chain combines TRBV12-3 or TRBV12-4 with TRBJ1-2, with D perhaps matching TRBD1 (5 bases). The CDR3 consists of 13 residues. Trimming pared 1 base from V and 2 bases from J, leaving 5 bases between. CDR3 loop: CASSLGDNYGYTF. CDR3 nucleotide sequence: TGTGCCAGCAGTTTAGGGGACAACTATGGCTACACCTTC.

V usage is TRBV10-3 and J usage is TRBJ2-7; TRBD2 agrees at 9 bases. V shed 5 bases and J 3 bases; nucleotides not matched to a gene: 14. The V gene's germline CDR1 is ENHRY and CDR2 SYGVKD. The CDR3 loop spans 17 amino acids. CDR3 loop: CAISPTGVAGVSYEQYF. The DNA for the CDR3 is TGTGCCATCAGTCCGACAGGAGTAGCGGGAGTCAGCTACGAGCAGTACTTC.

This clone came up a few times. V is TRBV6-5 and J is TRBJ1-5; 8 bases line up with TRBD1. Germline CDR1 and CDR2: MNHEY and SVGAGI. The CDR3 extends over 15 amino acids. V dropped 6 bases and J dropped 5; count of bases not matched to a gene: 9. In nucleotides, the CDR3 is TGTGCCAGCAGCCCGACAGGGGAGGGTTATCAGCCCCAGCATTTT. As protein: CASSPTGEGYQPQHF.

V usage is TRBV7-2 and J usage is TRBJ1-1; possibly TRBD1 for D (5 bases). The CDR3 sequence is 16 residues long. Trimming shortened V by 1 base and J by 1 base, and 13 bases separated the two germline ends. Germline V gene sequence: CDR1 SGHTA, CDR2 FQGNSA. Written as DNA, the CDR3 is TGTGCCAGCAGCTTAGTGGCGTGGGGCGAGAACACTGAAGCTTTCTTT. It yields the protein CASSLVAWGENTEAFF. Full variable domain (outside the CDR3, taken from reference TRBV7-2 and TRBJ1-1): GAGVSQSPSNKVTEKGKDVELRCDPISGHTALYWYRQSLGQGLEFLIYFQGNSAPDKSGLPSDRFSAERTGGSVSTLTIQRTQQEDSAVYLCASSLVAWGENTEAFFGQGTRLTVV.

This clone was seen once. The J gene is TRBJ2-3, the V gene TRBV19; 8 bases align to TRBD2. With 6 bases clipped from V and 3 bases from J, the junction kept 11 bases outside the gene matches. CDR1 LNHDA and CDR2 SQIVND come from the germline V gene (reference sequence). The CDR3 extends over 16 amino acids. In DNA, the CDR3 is TGTGCCAGTAGCCTCTCCGGGACTAGGCGAACAGATACGCAGTATTTT. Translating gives CASSLSGTRRTDTQYF.

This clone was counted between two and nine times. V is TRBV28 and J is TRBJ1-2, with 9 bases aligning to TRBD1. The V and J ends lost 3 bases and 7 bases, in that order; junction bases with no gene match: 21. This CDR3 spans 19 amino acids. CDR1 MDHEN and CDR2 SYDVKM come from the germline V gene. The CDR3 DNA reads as TGTGCCAGCAGTTTCTTCCTCTTTAAACCGGGACAGGGATTACCTGGCTACACCTTC. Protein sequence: CASSFFLFKPGQGLPGYTF.

CDR3 nucleotide sequence: TGTGCCAGCAGTTACCCGCCTACCGGGACTAGCGTTGGCGAGGACATTCAGTACTTC. It specifies CASSYPPTGTSVGEDIQYF. The rearrangement uses TRBV6-2 or TRBV6-3 and TRBJ2-4; TRBD2 matches at 10 bases. This CDR3 is built from 19 residues. Per the germline V gene, CDR1 is MNHEY and CDR2 is SVGEGT. V was clipped by 2 bases and J by 8 bases; unmatched bases: 18.

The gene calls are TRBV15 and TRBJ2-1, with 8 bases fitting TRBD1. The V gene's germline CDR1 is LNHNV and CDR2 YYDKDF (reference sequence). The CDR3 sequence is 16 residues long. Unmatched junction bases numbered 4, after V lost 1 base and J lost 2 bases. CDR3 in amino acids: CATSRGSTGAYNEQFF. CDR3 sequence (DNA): TGTGCCACCAGCAGAGGTTCGACAGGGGCCTACAATGAGCAGTTCTTC.

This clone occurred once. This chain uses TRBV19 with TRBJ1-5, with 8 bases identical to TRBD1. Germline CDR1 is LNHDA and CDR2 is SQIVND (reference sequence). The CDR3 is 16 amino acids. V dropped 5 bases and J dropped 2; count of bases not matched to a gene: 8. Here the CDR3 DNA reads TGTGCCAGTAGTCGGACAGGGATAGCCGGCAATCAGCCCCAGCATTTT. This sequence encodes CASSRTGIAGNQPQHF.

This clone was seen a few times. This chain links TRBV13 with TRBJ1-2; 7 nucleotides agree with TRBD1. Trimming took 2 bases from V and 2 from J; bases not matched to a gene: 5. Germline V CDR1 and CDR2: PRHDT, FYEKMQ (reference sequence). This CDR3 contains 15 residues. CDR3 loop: CASSLLQGQNYGYTF. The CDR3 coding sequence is TGTGCCAGCAGCTTACTACAGGGGCAGAACTATGGCTACACCTTC.

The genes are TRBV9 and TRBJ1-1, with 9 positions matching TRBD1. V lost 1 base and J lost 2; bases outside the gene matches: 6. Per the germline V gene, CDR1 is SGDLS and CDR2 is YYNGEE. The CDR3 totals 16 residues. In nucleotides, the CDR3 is TGTGCCAGCAGCGTAAGTACAGGGGGCTCAAACACTGAAGCTTTCTTT. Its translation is CASSVSTGGSNTEAFF. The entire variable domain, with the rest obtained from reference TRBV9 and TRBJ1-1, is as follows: DSGVTQTPKHLITATGQRVTLRCSPRSGDLSVYWYQQSLDQGLQFLIQYYNGEERAKGNILERFSAQQFPDLHSELNLSSLELGDSALYFCASSVSTGGSNTEAFFGQGTRLTVV.

CDR3 sequence reads: CASSQYRGASTNEKLFF. CDR3 DNA: TGTGCCAGCAGCCAGTACAGGGGAGCCTCAACTAATGAAAAACTGTTTTTT. This chain joins TRBV14 and TRBJ1-4; 7 nucleotides line up with TRBD1. The CDR3 length is 17 residues. V was pared by 3 bases and J by 0 bases, with 7 bases of the junction left unmatched. Germline CDR1 and CDR2: SGHDN and FVKESK.

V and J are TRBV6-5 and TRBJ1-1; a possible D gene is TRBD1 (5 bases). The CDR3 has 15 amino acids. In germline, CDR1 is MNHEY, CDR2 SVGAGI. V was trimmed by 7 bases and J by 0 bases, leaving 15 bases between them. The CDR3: CASKTATLMNTEAFF. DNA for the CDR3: TGTGCCAGCAAGACAGCTACACTTATGAACACTGAAGCTTTCTTT.

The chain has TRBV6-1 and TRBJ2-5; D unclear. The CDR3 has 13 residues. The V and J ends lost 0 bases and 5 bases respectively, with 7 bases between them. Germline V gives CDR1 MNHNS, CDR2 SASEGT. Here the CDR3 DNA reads TGTGCCAGCAGTGAAGCGCGGTCGGAGACCCAGTACTTC. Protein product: CASSEARSETQYF.

The CDR3 is CASSLDLGSNTGELFF. The CDR3 bases are TGTGCCAGCAGCTTAGATTTGGGATCTAACACCGGGGAGCTGTTTTTT. V and J are TRBV11-3 and TRBJ2-2; no clear D gene. The CDR3 has 16 amino acids. The V end lost 0 bases, the J end lost 2 bases, and 10 bases lay between the germline ends. CDR1 and CDR2 (germline): SGHNT, YENEEA.

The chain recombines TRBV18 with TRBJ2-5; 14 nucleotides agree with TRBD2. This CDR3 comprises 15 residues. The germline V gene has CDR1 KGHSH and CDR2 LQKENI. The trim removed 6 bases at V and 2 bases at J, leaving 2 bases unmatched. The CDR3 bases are TGTGCCAGCTCGCGGACTAGCGGGGGGCAAGAGACCCAGTACTTC. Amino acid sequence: CASSRTSGGQETQYF.

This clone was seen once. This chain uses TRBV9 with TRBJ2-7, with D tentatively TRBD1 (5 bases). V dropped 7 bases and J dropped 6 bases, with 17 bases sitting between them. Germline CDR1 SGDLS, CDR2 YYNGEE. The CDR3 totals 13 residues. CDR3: CASGPGAGSEQYF. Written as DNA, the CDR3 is TGTGCCAGCGGCCCGGGCGCAGGGTCCGAGCAGTACTTC.

CDR3 sequence: CASRVTGGEGETQYF. As DNA, the CDR3 is TGTGCCAGCAGGGTGACAGGGGGCGAGGGAGAGACCCAGTACTTC. The V gene is TRBV2, the J gene TRBJ2-5; 10 nucleotides align to TRBD1. CDR1 is SNHLY, CDR2 FYNNEI, per germline. J lost 4 bases, V lost 6 bases, and 8 bases had no gene match. The CDR3 is 15 amino acids.

The chain's CDR3 is CASSTGTGTYEQYF. In DNA form, the CDR3 reads TGCGCCAGCAGTACCGGGACAGGGACCTACGAGCAGTACTTC. The chain couples TRBV10-1 to TRBJ2-7; 9 bases are shared with TRBD1. Unmatched junction bases numbered 4, after V lost 5 bases and J lost 2 bases. In germline, CDR1 is WNHNN, CDR2 SYGVQD (reference sequence). The CDR3 runs 14 residues.

The DNA of the CDR3 is TGTGCCAGTAGTATAGATCGTGCCCAGGTGATCGATGGCTACACCTTC. It specifies CASSIDRAQVIDGYTF. This chain links TRBV19 with TRBJ1-2; the D is unclear. The CDR3 sequence is 16 residues long. Trimming pared 0 bases from V and 6 bases from J, leaving 17 bases between. In germline, CDR1 is LNHDA, CDR2 SQIVND (reference sequence). Full variable domain (outside the CDR3, taken from reference TRBV19 and TRBJ1-2): DGGITQSPKYLFRKEGQNVTLSCEQNLNHDAMYWYRQDPGQGLRLIYYSQIVNDFQKGDIAEGYSVSREKKESFPLTVTSAQKNPTAFYLCASSIDRAQVIDGYTFGSGTRLTVV.

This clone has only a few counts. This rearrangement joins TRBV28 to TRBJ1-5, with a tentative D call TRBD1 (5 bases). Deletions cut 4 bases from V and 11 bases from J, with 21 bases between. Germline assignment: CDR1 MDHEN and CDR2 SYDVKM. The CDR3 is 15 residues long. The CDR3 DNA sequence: TGTGCCAGCAGTTCGCTAGGGACCGGGATTAGGACCCAGCATTTT. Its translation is CASSSLGTGIRTQHF. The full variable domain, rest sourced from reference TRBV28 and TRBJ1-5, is DVKVTQSSRYLVKRTGEKVFLECVQDMDHENMFWYRQDPGLGLRLIYFSYDVKMKEKGDIPEGYSVSREKKERFSLILESASTNQTSMYLCASSSLGTGIRTQHFGDGTRLSIL.

CDR3 sequence (DNA): TGTGCCAGCAGTACCCCTGGCGGGAGGGCCTACGTGGTGGACACCGGGGAGCTGTTTTTT. This encodes CASSTPGGRAYVVDTGELFF. The V and J genes are TRBV6-2 or TRBV6-3 and TRBJ2-2; 9 nucleotides line up with TRBD2. The CDR3 covers 20 residues. CDR1 and CDR2 from the germline V gene are MNHEY and SVGEGT. V shed 5 bases and J 3 bases; nucleotides not matched to a gene: 19.

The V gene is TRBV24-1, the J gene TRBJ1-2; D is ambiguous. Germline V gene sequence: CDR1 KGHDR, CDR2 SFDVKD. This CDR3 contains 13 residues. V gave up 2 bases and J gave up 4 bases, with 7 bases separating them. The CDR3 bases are TGTGCCACCAGTGATTCTGGGGTCTATGGCTACACCTTC. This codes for CATSDSGVYGYTF.

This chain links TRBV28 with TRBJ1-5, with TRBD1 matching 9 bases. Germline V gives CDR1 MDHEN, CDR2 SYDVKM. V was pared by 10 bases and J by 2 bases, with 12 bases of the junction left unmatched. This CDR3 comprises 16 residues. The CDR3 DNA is TGTGCCACTGGACAGGGGACGTCGTCCGGCAATCAGCCCCAGCATTTT. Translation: CATGQGTSSGNQPQHF.

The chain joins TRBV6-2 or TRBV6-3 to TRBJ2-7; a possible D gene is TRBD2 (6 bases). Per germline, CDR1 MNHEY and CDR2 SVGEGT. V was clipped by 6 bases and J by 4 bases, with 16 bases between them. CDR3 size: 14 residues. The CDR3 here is CASSWTIFPYEQYF. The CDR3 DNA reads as TGTGCCAGCAGCTGGACTATCTTTCCGTACGAGCAGTACTTC.

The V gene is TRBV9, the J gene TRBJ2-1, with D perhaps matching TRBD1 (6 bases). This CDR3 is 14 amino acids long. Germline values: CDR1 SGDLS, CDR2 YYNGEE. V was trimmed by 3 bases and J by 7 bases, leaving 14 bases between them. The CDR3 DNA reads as TGTGCCAGCAGCGCAGATGGGGGCCTTAATGAGCAGTTCTTC. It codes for CASSADGGLNEQFF.